Listed below are T cell receptor beta chains from one sample, sequenced in a study of blood T cell repertoires in COVID-19. Measured with immunoSEQ multiplex PCR; TCRdb has only the in-frame clones, and not every one. This table holds about 260,000 clones, about 87% found once. Sequencing was done on a sample of peripheral blood. The receptor set was obtained from a man in his sixties who had recovered from COVID-19. Each CDR3 is given without its conserved first and last residue.

J: TRBJ2-7
V: TRBV6-5
CDR3: ASSYSRVYEQY

J: TRBJ2-1
V: TRBV7-7
CDR3: ASSLVTGGAYSDEQF

J: TRBJ2-1
V: TRBV5-4
CDR3: ASSSPSVGGAYNEQF

J: TRBJ1-3
V: TRBV5-1
CDR3: ASSLEPYTGNTIY

J: TRBJ2-7
V: TRBV7-2
CDR3: ASSLAGGRYEQY

J: TRBJ1-1
V: TRBV6-5
CDR3: ASKKGQGKDTEAF

J: TRBJ1-1
V: TRBV30
CDR3: AWCMGGGTEAF

J: TRBJ1-5
V: TRBV25-1
CDR3: ASSEGQYSNQPQH

J: TRBJ1-6
V: TRBV7-9
CDR3: ASSLGTGGDSPLH

J: TRBJ1-2
V: TRBV6-4
CDR3: ASNRGPGYGYT

J: TRBJ2-3
V: TRBV5-4
CDR3: ASSSPRQGLTDTQY